This T cell receptor (beta chain) was captured in a study of blood T cell repertoires in COVID-19. TCRdb's copy holds only in-frame clones and misses some; the assay was immunoSEQ multiplex PCR. The data show 100,000 to 150,000 clones, with 79% seen just once and 30% to 45% held by the top ten. Deletions cut 5 bases from V and 3 bases from J, with 16 bases between. This CDR3 contains 16 residues. Germline loops: CDR1 ENHRY, CDR2 SYGVKD. The clonotype comes from a middle-aged man with active or convalescent COVID-19. The genes are TRBV10-3 and TRBJ2-2, with D possibly TRBD2 on 6 matching bases. The material sequenced was peripheral blood. In DNA form, the CDR3 reads TGTGCCATCAGTAACCTCGACAGCGGGTACACCGGGGAGCTGTTTTTT. The encoded protein is CAISNLDSGYTGELFF.